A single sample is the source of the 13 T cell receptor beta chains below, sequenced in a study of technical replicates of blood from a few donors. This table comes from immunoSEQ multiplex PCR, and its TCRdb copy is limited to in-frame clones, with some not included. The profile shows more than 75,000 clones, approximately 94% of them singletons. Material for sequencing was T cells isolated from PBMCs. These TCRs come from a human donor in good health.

DNA of the CDR3: TGTGCCAGCAGCCTACCCACCGGGGAGCTGTTTTTT. It codes for CASSLPTGELFF. The chain couples TRBV5-4 to TRBJ2-2; D not resolved. The V end lost 4 bases, the J end lost 4 bases, and 5 bases lay between the germline ends. Per germline, CDR1 SGHNT and CDR2 YYREEE (reference sequence). The CDR3 extends over 12 amino acids.

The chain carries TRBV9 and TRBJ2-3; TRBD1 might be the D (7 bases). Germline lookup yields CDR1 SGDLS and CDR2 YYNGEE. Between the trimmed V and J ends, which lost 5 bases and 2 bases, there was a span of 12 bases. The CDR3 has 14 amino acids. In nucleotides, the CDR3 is TGTGCCAGCAGTGCGGAGGGGGCCACAGATACGCAGTATTTT. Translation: CASSAEGATDTQYF.

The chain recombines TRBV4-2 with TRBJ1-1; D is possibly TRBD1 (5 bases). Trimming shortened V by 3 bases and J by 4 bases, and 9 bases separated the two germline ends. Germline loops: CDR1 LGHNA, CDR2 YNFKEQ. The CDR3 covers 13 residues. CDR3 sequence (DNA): TGTGCCAGCAGCCAGCAGGGTCCCACTGAAGCTTTCTTT. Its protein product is CASSQQGPTEAFF.

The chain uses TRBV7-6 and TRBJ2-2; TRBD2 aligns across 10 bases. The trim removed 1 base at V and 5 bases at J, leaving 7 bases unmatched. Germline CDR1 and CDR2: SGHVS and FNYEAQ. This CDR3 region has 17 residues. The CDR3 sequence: CASSLVLAGVRTGELFF. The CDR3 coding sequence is TGTGCCAGCAGCTTAGTCCTAGCGGGAGTACGTACCGGGGAGCTGTTTTTT.

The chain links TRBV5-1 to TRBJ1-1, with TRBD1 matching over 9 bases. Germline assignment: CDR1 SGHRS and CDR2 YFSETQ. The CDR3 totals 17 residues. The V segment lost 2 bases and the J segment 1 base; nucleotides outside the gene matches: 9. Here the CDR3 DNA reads TGCGCCAGCAGCTTTGGGACAGGGTCCGGAGAGAACACTGAAGCTTTCTTT. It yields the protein CASSFGTGSGENTEAFF.

This CDR3 is CASRSGVSYSNEQFF. In DNA form, the CDR3 reads TGTGCCAGCAGGTCCGGGGTGAGCTATTCCAATGAGCAGTTCTTC. This sequence joins TRBV2 and TRBJ2-1, with D possibly matching TRBD2 (5 bases). Germline assignment: CDR1 SNHLY and CDR2 FYNNEI. The CDR3 runs 15 residues. The ends were cut back, 6 bases at V and 6 bases at J, with 18 bases in the middle.

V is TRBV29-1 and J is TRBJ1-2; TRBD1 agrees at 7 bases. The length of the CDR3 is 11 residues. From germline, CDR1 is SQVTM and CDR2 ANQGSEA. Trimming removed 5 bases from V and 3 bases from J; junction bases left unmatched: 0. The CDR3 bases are TGCAGCGTTCAGGGGGACTATGGCTACACCTTC. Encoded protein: CSVQGDYGYTF. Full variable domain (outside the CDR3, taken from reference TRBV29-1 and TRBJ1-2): SAVISQKPSRDICQRGTSLTIQCQVDSQVTMMFWYRQQPGQSLTLIATANQGSEATYESGFVIDKFPISRPNLTFSTLTVSNMSPEDSSIYLCSVQGDYGYTFGSGTRLTVV.

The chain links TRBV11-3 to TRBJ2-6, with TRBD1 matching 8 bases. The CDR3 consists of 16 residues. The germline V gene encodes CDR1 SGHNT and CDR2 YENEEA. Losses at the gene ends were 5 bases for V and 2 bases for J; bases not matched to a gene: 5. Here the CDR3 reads CASSPIQGAGANVLTF. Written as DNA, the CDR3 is TGTGCCAGCAGCCCGATACAGGGGGCTGGGGCCAACGTCCTGACTTTC.

In DNA form, the CDR3 reads TGTGCCAGTAGTATAGGAAGTCGGGGGACGGAAGATACGCAGTATTTT. It translates to CASSIGSRGTEDTQYF. The chain has TRBV19 and TRBJ2-3; perhaps TRBD2 as D (6 bases). Trimming shortened V by 1 base and J by 5 bases, and 16 bases separated the two germline ends. This CDR3 region has 16 residues. Germline values: CDR1 LNHDA, CDR2 SQIVND (reference sequence).

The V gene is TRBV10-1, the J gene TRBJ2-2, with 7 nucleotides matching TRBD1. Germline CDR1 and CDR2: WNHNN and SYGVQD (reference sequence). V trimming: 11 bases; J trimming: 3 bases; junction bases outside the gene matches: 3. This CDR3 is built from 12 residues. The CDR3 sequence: CAAQGDTGELFF. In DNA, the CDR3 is TGCGCCGCCCAGGGGGACACCGGGGAGCTGTTTTTT.

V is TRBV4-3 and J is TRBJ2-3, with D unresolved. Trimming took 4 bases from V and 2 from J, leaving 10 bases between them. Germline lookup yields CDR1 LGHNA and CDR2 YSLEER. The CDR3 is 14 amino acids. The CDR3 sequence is CASSPYSNTDTQYF. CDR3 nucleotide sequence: TGCGCCAGCAGCCCTTACTCAAACACAGATACGCAGTATTTT.

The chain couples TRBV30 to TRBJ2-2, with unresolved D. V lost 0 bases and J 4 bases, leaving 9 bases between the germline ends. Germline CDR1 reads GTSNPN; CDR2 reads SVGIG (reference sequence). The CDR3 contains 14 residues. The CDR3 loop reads CAWSVGLGTGELFF. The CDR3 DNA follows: TGTGCCTGGAGTGTTGGTCTAGGCACCGGGGAGCTGTTTTTT.

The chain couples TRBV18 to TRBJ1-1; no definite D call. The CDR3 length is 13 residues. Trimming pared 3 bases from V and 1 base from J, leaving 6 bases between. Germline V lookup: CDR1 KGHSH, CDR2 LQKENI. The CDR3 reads CASSPQENTEAFF. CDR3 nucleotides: TGTGCCAGCTCACCTCAGGAGAACACTGAAGCTTTCTTT.